This record covers a single TCR beta chain. Its antigen is unknown. This sample is part of a study of T cell repertoires in cytomegalovirus infection. On the study more broadly: Both CMV infection and a matching HLA type were indicated by public TCR beta signatures.

TCRdb reprocessed the reads with MiXCR, giving one entry per CDR3 protein. This sample yields approximately 110,000 distinct CDR3 sequences, of which under 50% are seen a single time; less than 80% belongs to the top ten. Study findings and constraints: Of the TCR beta families, the public ones yielded a cumulative frequency that identified carriers of CMV plus the relevant HLA. Ex vivo, HLA-C-restricted CMV-specific TCR beta clonotypes prevailed over the rest of the response.

The receptor comes from a human donor in good health (CMV status not recorded). Some clones in this sample may be carry-over from other donors' samples. Source: CD8+ T cells from cultured PBMCs, taken from culture after CMV antigen stimulation.

CDR3 sequence reads: CASSLRGKGYTF. The CDR3 DNA follows: TGTGCCAGCAGTTTGAGAGGGAAAGGCTACACCTTC. The chain couples TRBV27 to TRBJ1-2; the D is unclear. The CDR3 spans 12 residues. The germline V gene has CDR1 MNHEY and CDR2 SMNVEV (reference sequence). V lost 3 bases to trimming and J lost 8 bases, with 10 bases between them.